This T cell receptor beta chain comes out of a study of T cells after somatic rescue of genetic block. Sequencing was performed with immunoSEQ multiplex PCR; in TCRdb, only in-frame clones are kept and a portion is missing. Of roughly 67,000 clones listed, approximately 90% are singletons. The CDR3 sequence is 15 residues long. The V gene lost 3 bases and the J gene lost 3 bases, with 15 bases spanning the gap. Germline V gene lookup returns CDR1 LNHDA and CDR2 SQIVND (reference sequence). The rearrangement joins TRBV19 to TRBJ2-7; D is possibly TRBD1 (6 bases). The sequence came from a middle-aged man. The specimen was peripheral blood mononuclear cells (PBMCs). CDR3 bases: TGTGCCAGTAGTATCTCCAGGGGTACGGGCTACGAGCAGTACTTC. It codes for CASSISRGTGYEQYF.